The rows below give T cell receptor beta chains drawn from one sample of a study of T-cell reconstitution after alpha-beta-depleted transplantation in children. Via MiXCR, TCRdb re-called the PCR reads, giving one row per CDR3 protein. Of about 76,000 distinct CDR3 sequences in the sample, 13% to 15% are singletons; the top ten hold around a quarter. Source: PBMCs, mostly from graft donor cells, taken 180 days after TCRalphabeta/CD19-depleted stem cell transplant. The receptors here all came from a male patient between 2 and 9 years old who had a stem cell transplant for acute lymphoblastic leukemia, so the T cells may come from the graft donor. Each CDR3 is given with its conserved first and last residue. Fields, in order: clone size, J gene, V gene, D gene, CDR3 DNA, CDR3 protein. A D gene is named only where the DNA matches it firmly. Clone sizes are given selectively: once, few, many, or a class where the clone is expanded.

- | TRBJ2-5 | TRBV20-1 | TRBD2 | TGCAGTGCTAGAGGGACGGCCGGGACTAGCGGGGGGGCGGTTTTAGAGACCCAGTACTTC | CSARGTAGTSGGAVLETQYF
- | TRBJ2-1 | TRBV11-2 | TRBD2 | TGTGCCAGCAGCGGCGCCCGCGAGACTAGCGGTCTCTCCTACAATGAGCAGTTCTTC | CASSGARETSGLSYNEQFF
few | TRBJ2-6 | TRBV20-1 | - | TGCAGCCCCAGAGGGGGCTCTGGGGCCAACGTCCTGACTTTC | CSPRGGSGANVLTF
many | TRBJ2-7 | TRBV27 | - | TGTGCCAGCAAAGAGAGGGCCGGTGACGAGCAGTACTTC | CASKERAGDEQYF
many | TRBJ1-2 | TRBV12-3/TRBV12-4 | - | TGTGCCAGCAGTTTAGTGGCAGGACTCAACTATGGCTACACCTTC | CASSLVAGLNYGYTF
few | TRBJ2-6 | TRBV27 | - | TGTGCCAGCAGTCTCTGGGCGGGCTCTGGGGCCAACGTCCTGACTTTC | CASSLWAGSGANVLTF
few | TRBJ2-3 | TRBV20-1 | - | TGCAGTGCTAGTTTCCTAGCGTCCTTAGATACGCAGTATTTT | CSASFLASLDTQYF
- | TRBJ2-7 | TRBV6-2/TRBV6-3 | - | TGTGCCAGCAGTTGGACTTTAGCCTACGAGCAGTACTTC | CASSWTLAYEQYF
many | TRBJ2-1 | TRBV6-2/TRBV6-3 | - | TGTGCCAGCAGTTACTCTCGGAGCTCCTACAATGAGCAGTTCTTC | CASSYSRSSYNEQFF
- | TRBJ2-6 | TRBV9 | - | TGTGCCAGCAGCGCGATAAGTTCGGACGTCCTGACTTTC | CASSAISSDVLTF
few | TRBJ1-2 | TRBV5-1 | - | TGCGCCAGCGGACCTGACGGGAGTAGAGGGGGCTACACCTTC | CASGPDGSRGGYTF
- | TRBJ2-1 | TRBV6-1 | TRBD1 | TGTGCCAGCAGGCCGGGACAGGGTGGACCCTACAATGAGCAGTTCTTC | CASRPGQGGPYNEQFF
- | TRBJ1-1 | TRBV15 | - | TGTGCCACCAGCAGAAGTAAGCGGACCGAGAACACTGAAGCTTTCTTT | CATSRSKRTENTEAFF
few | TRBJ2-1 | TRBV15 | TRBD1 | TGTGCCACCAGCAGGGGCTGGACAGGGATCTTCGGGGAGCAGTTCTTC | CATSRGWTGIFGEQFF
few | TRBJ2-7 | TRBV5-1 | TRBD2 | TGCGCCAGCAGTCCCTTAGCGGGGGGGAGCTCCTACGAGCAGTACTTC | CASSPLAGGSSYEQYF
- | TRBJ2-5 | TRBV7-2 | - | TGTGCCAGCAGCTTAGTGGCGGACCAAGAGACCCAGTACTTC | CASSLVADQETQYF
few | TRBJ2-7 | TRBV7-9 | TRBD1 | TGTGCCAGCAGCTTAGCTCTGGACAGGGGGTACGAGCAGTACTTC | CASSLALDRGYEQYF
- | TRBJ1-1 | TRBV19 | - | TGTGCCAGTAGTATCGTGGGGAGCCTGAACACTGAAGCTTTCTTT | CASSIVGSLNTEAFF
few | TRBJ2-7 | TRBV11-1 | TRBD1 | TGTGCCAGCAGCTTAGATAGTAATGGTAGGGGACAGGGAAGAGGCTCCTACGAGCAGTACTTC | CASSLDSNGRGQGRGSYEQYF
- | TRBJ2-1 | TRBV4-1 | TRBD1 | TGCGCCAGCAGCCATGGTATTCCCAGGGGGCTGCAGTTCTTC | CASSHGIPRGLQFF
- | TRBJ2-1 | TRBV20-1 | TRBD2 | TGCAGTGCTAGTAGCGGGAGGCCCCCTTACAATGAGCAGTTCTTC | CSASSGRPPYNEQFF
few | TRBJ1-3 | TRBV10-3 | - | TGTGCCATCAGTGAGGCAGGGGACGGAAACACCATATATTTT | CAISEAGDGNTIYF
few | TRBJ1-3 | TRBV20-1 | TRBD1 | TGCAGTGCTAGGGGGGAAGGGGGCCTCTCTGGAAACACCATATATTTT | CSARGEGGLSGNTIYF
- | TRBJ1-5 | TRBV29-1 | - | TGCAGCGTTGGAATGGGGTATAGCAATCAGCCCCAGCATTTT | CSVGMGYSNQPQHF
- | TRBJ1-4 | TRBV6-2/TRBV6-3 | - | TGTGCCAGCACCGACGGGAGGAAACTGTTTTTT | CASTDGRKLFF
- | TRBJ2-7 | TRBV6-2/TRBV6-3 | - | TGTGCCAGCAGTTACTCGTTAGTCGAGCAGTACTTC | CASSYSLVEQYF
many | TRBJ2-7 | TRBV20-1 | - | TGCAGTGCTAGGGAGGAAGGCTACGAGCAGTACTTC | CSAREEGYEQYF
- | TRBJ2-7 | TRBV5-1 | - | TGCGCCAGCAGCTTGGTACCTGCCTACGAGCAGTACTTC | CASSLVPAYEQYF